A selection of T cell receptor beta chains follows, all from one sample in a study of blood T cell repertoires in COVID-19. Profiled with immunoSEQ multiplex PCR; TCRdb holds only in-frame clones, not every one. The table lists 35,000 to 55,000 clones, roughly 90% of them singletons. Sample: peripheral blood. These receptors originate from a human donor in a cohort sampled during active COVID-19. Each CDR3 is given without its conserved first and last residue. A D gene is named only where the DNA matches it firmly.

length	V	J	D	CDR3
14	TRBV10-1	TRBJ2-5	TRBD2	ASSDRLAGGEETQY
11	TRBV19	TRBJ1-3	.	ASMVSSGNTIY
11	TRBV12-3/TRBV12-4	TRBJ1-2	.	ASSLPEWYGYT
13	TRBV27	TRBJ1-2	.	ASSFGRTAPYGYT
13	TRBV7-9	TRBJ1-4	TRBD1	ASSLTGTGGEKLF
14	TRBV6-1	TRBJ2-7	TRBD2	ASSEASGGISYEQY
13	TRBV6-2/TRBV6-3	TRBJ2-6	.	ASSWRGSGANVLT
13	TRBV5-1	TRBJ2-7	TRBD1	ASSSIGSGTDEQY
12	TRBV7-9	TRBJ2-1	TRBD1	ASSPPDRVREQF
11	TRBV6-6	TRBJ2-3	.	ASSYRGGDTQY
15	TRBV12-5	TRBJ1-3	.	ASGTSMGGSSGNTIY
6	TRBV29-1	TRBJ1-1	.	SVTGAF
11	TRBV15	TRBJ2-1	.	ATSRVRGNEQF
13	TRBV4-2	TRBJ2-5	.	ASSQGSADQETQY
13	TRBV30	TRBJ2-3	TRBD2	AWTSGGAYIDTQY
14	TRBV5-1	TRBJ1-4	.	ASSFTGGPANEKLF
12	TRBV15	TRBJ1-2	.	ATSRDRPNYGYT
11	TRBV10-3	TRBJ2-3	.	AISGEGTDTQY
12	TRBV4-1	TRBJ2-5	.	ASSQETTQETQY
13	TRBV7-2	TRBJ2-1	.	ASSLDLANYNEQF
11	TRBV10-1	TRBJ2-5	.	ASSGGLAETQY
14	TRBV19	TRBJ2-5	TRBD1	ASTAEGTGGWETQY
13	TRBV7-8	TRBJ1-5	.	ASSRNEGSNQPQH
12	TRBV30	TRBJ1-1	TRBD1	AWRPTGGSTEAF
11	TRBV5-6	TRBJ2-7	.	ASSTDRSYEQY
13	TRBV5-1	TRBJ2-3	TRBD2	ASSLLAGAGDTQY
14	TRBV23-1	TRBJ1-1	TRBD1	ASSPPGQGRGTEAF
13	TRBV5-1	TRBJ1-1	.	ASNEIAGLNTEAF
13	TRBV6-6	TRBJ2-7	.	ASSYEGGRTYEQY
12	TRBV5-6	TRBJ1-1	.	ASSLVQGRTEAF
12	TRBV19	TRBJ2-7	TRBD1	ASSMTGDSYEQY
11	TRBV5-6	TRBJ1-2	.	ASSSSGNYGYT
13	TRBV25-1	TRBJ1-6	TRBD1	ASSGTGIYNSPLH
13	TRBV19	TRBJ1-3	.	ASSSGVFFGNTIY
12	TRBV7-3	TRBJ2-7	TRBD2	ASSPGGGAYEQY
12	TRBV24-1	TRBJ1-2	TRBD1	ATSDTGTGYGYT
12	TRBV7-9	TRBJ2-3	.	ASQSAGWTDTQY
11	TRBV30	TRBJ1-5	TRBD1	AWSRQGAQPQH
14	TRBV4-3	TRBJ1-2	TRBD1	ASSQTGTGMNYGYT
11	TRBV5-4	TRBJ1-1	.	ASLLQGNTEAF
13	TRBV5-1	TRBJ1-2	TRBD1	ASSEPGTGNRGYT
13	TRBV5-1	TRBJ1-5	TRBD1	ASSPRTGVDQPQH
12	TRBV6-5	TRBJ1-5	.	ASSYDRRNQPQH
15	TRBV18	TRBJ1-5	TRBD1	ASSLRQGDGGNQPQH
12	TRBV6-6	TRBJ1-1	TRBD1	ASTQGAGGSEAF
13	TRBV5-1	TRBJ2-2	.	ASSLVAASTGELF
11	TRBV5-5	TRBJ1-2	.	ASSLGENYGYT
14	TRBV11-2	TRBJ1-3	TRBD1	ASSMGQAISGNTIY
12	TRBV19	TRBJ2-7	TRBD2	ASSIGRAENEQY
11	TRBV12-3/TRBV12-4	TRBJ1-2	.	ASSLGQSGGYT